This is a list of T cell receptor beta chains from one sample in a study of CD8+ T cells in alopecia areata. TCRdb's table, derived via immunoSEQ multiplex PCR, lists solely in-frame clones and lacks some. The sample carries about 150,000 clones, 45% to 60% recorded once. The sequences come from CD8+ T cells sorted from blood, collected at week 0. These TCRs come from a human donor with alopecia areata. Both conserved end residues are part of each CDR3. D genes are given only for firm matches. Only part of the rows carry a size: once, few, many, or a class if the clone is expanded.

TRBV14	-	-	TRBJ2-7	CASSSQTGDPGYEQYF	TGTGCCAGCAGCTCACAAACCGGGGACCCGGGATACGAGCAGTACTTC
TRBV11-3	-	-	TRBJ1-1	CASSLDLGDDTEAFF	TGTGCCAGCAGCTTAGATCTAGGGGATGACACTGAAGCTTTCTTT
TRBV13	-	-	TRBJ1-1	CASSFRRADSEAFF	TGTGCCAGCAGCTTTCGGAGGGCGGACAGCGAAGCTTTCTTT
TRBV5-1	-	-	TRBJ1-2	CASSFGDGYTF	TGCGCCAGCAGCTTTGGGGATGGCTACACCTTC
TRBV27	-	-	TRBJ1-1	CASGTEAFF	TGTGCCAGCGGAACTGAAGCTTTCTTT
TRBV7-2	-	-	TRBJ2-1	CASSWNEQFF	TGTGCCAGCAGCTGGAATGAGCAGTTCTTC
TRBV29-1	TRBD2	once	TRBJ2-4	CSVAGIGGASAKNIQYF	TGCAGCGTCGCGGGGATCGGGGGGGCCTCAGCCAAAAACATTCAGTACTTC
TRBV30	-	-	TRBJ1-1	CAWSEQGGTEAFF	TGTGCCTGGAGTGAACAGGGAGGGACTGAAGCTTTCTTT
TRBV27	TRBD1	-	TRBJ2-7	CASSYSHGTVYYEQYF	TGTGCCAGCAGCTACTCCCACGGGACAGTGTATTACGAGCAGTACTTC
TRBV4-3	-	few	TRBJ1-1	CASSQDAGMNTEAFF	TGCGCCAGCAGCCAAGATGCGGGGATGAACACTGAAGCTTTCTTT
TRBV4-3	-	-	TRBJ2-1	CASSQDGSNEQFF	TGCGCCAGCAGCCAAGACGGAAGCAATGAGCAGTTCTTC
TRBV10-3	-	few	TRBJ1-5	CAISEGNQPQHF	TGTGCCATCAGTGAGGGGAATCAGCCCCAGCATTTT
TRBV7-9	-	few	TRBJ2-3	CASSLVHSDTQYF	TGTGCCAGCAGCTTAGTTCACTCAGATACGCAGTATTTT
TRBV29-1	-	few	TRBJ1-2	CSVVRGTGYTF	TGCAGCGTTGTGCGGGGGACGGGCTACACCTTC
TRBV5-6	-	-	TRBJ1-1	CASSLGVYVQLEAFF	TGTGCCAGCAGCTTGGGGGTTTACGTGCAACTAGAGGCTTTCTTT
TRBV15	TRBD1	-	TRBJ2-2	CATSREVGTGGETGELFF	TGTGCCACCAGCAGAGAAGTCGGGACAGGGGGCGAGACCGGGGAGCTGTTTTTT
TRBV29-1	TRBD2	-	TRBJ2-3	CSVEGGTSGDTDTQYF	TGCAGCGTTGAAGGGGGGACTAGCGGGGACACAGATACGCAGTATTTT
TRBV18	-	-	TRBJ2-7	CASSPGKGYEQYF	TGTGCCAGCTCACCAGGGAAGGGGTACGAGCAGTACTTC
TRBV2	TRBD2	-	TRBJ2-2	CASRVGLAVMNTGELFF	TGTGCCAGCAGGGTCGGACTAGCGGTGATGAACACCGGGGAGCTGTTTTTT
TRBV13	-	-	TRBJ2-6	CASSSLGIQPGANVLTF	TGTGCCAGCAGCTCCCTCGGAATACAGCCCGGGGCCAACGTCCTGACTTTC
TRBV29-1	-	-	TRBJ1-2	CSVESRQSYGYTF	TGCAGCGTCGAGAGCCGCCAGAGCTATGGCTACACCTTC
TRBV27	TRBD1	few	TRBJ2-1	CASSFSQGAKGNEQFF	TGTGCCAGCAGTTTCTCACAGGGGGCTAAGGGCAATGAGCAGTTCTTC
TRBV27	TRBD1	-	TRBJ1-5	CASSSTGVYQPQHF	TGTGCCAGCAGTTCGACAGGGGTTTATCAGCCCCAGCATTTT
TRBV7-8	-	-	TRBJ2-7	CASSLDPSYEQYF	TGTGCCAGCAGCTTAGACCCCTCCTACGAGCAGTACTTC
TRBV4-3	TRBD1	-	TRBJ1-2	CASSQDRTGAYYGYTF	TGCGCCAGCAGCCAAGATCGAACAGGGGCGTACTATGGCTACACCTTC
TRBV6-6	-	few	TRBJ1-1	CAAGHNTEAFF	TGTGCCGCTGGACATAACACTGAAGCTTTCTTT
TRBV29-1	TRBD1	-	TRBJ2-7	CSVGDRDSYEQYF	TGCAGCGTTGGGGACAGGGACTCCTACGAGCAGTACTTC